This record covers a single TCR beta chain. The data were obtained in a study of blood T cell repertoires in COVID-19. Looking at the study overall: Nucleic acid was either cDNA or gDNA, and it came from T cells, B-cell-depleted T cells, or PBMCs.

The assay was immunoSEQ multiplex PCR, and TCRdb's table has in-frame clones only and misses some. The sample comprises under 300,000 clones, roughly 85% of which are singletons, and 3.4% rests with the top ten. Material for sequencing was peripheral blood. This TCR came from a woman aged 18 to 35 with acute or convalescent COVID-19.

The CDR3 sequence: CGCGEETQYF. In DNA, the CDR3 is TGCGGGTGCGGTGAAGAGACCCAGTACTTC. The V call is TRBV20-1, the J call TRBJ2-5; D gene unclear. Germline V gene lookup returns CDR1 DFQATT and CDR2 SNEGSKA (reference sequence). This CDR3 has 10 amino acids.